These 16 T cell receptor beta chains were sequenced from one sample in a study of OX40 agonist ivuxolimab in advanced cancers. The protocol was immunoSEQ multiplex PCR, while the TCRdb copy is restricted to in-frame clones and leaves out a portion. The table lists approximately 92,000 clones, more than 80% of them singletons. Sequencing was performed on CD4+ or CD8+ T cells sorted from blood, taken in a trial of the OX40 agonist ivuxolimab. These receptors all stem from an adult with an advanced solid tumor such as melanoma, head and neck, liver or kidney cancer.

This chain joins TRBV7-2 and TRBJ2-1; 10 nucleotides agree with TRBD1. The CDR3 is 15 amino acids. Germline V gene sequence: CDR1 SGHTA, CDR2 FQGNSA. The J segment lost 0 bases and the V segment lost 5 bases, leaving 1 base of the junction unmatched. The chain's CDR3 is CASSGDRGSYNEQFF. For the CDR3, the DNA is TGTGCCAGCAGCGGGGACAGGGGCTCCTACAATGAGCAGTTCTTC. Combining the CDR3 with reference TRBV7-2 and TRBJ2-1 gives the whole variable domain GAGVSQSPSNKVTEKGKDVELRCDPISGHTALYWYRQSLGQGLEFLIYFQGNSAPDKSGLPSDRFSAERTGGSVSTLTIQRTQQEDSAVYLCASSGDRGSYNEQFFGPGTRLTVL.

With regard to this clone: At one boundary the junction diverges from the germline segment, which might be a read error. The chain has TRBV5-8 and TRBJ2-7, with D possibly being TRBD1 (7 bases). This CDR3 comprises 14 residues. CDR1 is SGHTS and CDR2 is YDEGEE in the germline V gene. CDR3 residues: CASTLGGQTYEQYF. Written as DNA, the CDR3 is TGTGCCAGCACCTTGGGGGGACAGACCTACGAGCAGTACTTC.

The rearrangement joins TRBV28 to TRBJ2-3, with D possibly being TRBD1 (5 bases). Trimming shortened V by 6 bases and J by 6 bases, and 10 bases separated the two germline ends. Germline V gives CDR1 MDHEN, CDR2 SYDVKM. The CDR3 covers 12 residues. CDR3 sequence: CASREGVDTQYF. As DNA, the CDR3 is TGTGCCAGCAGAGAAGGGGTTGATACGCAGTATTTT.

This clone is a singleton in its sample. V is TRBV4-3 and J is TRBJ1-6; D is possibly TRBD1 (5 bases). Germline assignment: CDR1 LGHNA and CDR2 YSLEER. V was trimmed by 0 bases and J by 4 bases, leaving 13 bases between them. The CDR3 spans 17 residues. CDR3 region: CASSQEEGLVYNSPLHF. The CDR3 nucleotides read TGCGCCAGCAGCCAAGAGGAGGGGTTGGTTTATAATTCACCCCTCCACTTT.

This clone was counted only a few times. This chain connects TRBV9 to TRBJ2-1; 11 nucleotides line up with TRBD2. Unmatched junction bases numbered 5, after V lost 0 bases and J lost 9 bases. This CDR3 is 15 amino acids long. Germline-derived CDR1 and CDR2 are SGDLS and YYNGEE. This CDR3 reads CASSVASGGRGEQFF. In nucleotides, the CDR3 is TGTGCCAGCAGCGTAGCTAGCGGGGGGCGGGGTGAGCAGTTCTTC.

V usage is TRBV6-6 and J usage is TRBJ2-2; no definite D call. The CDR3 spans 14 residues. Trimming removed 0 bases at V and 5 bases at J, with 7 bases between. Per germline, CDR1 MNHNY and CDR2 SVGAGI (reference sequence). CDR3 loop: CASSYSSLTGELFF. CDR3 DNA sequence: TGTGCCAGCAGTTACTCGTCCTTAACCGGGGAGCTGTTTTTT.

This sequence joins TRBV11-2 and TRBJ1-2; 7 nucleotides line up with TRBD1. CDR3 size: 12 residues. Per germline, CDR1 SGHAT and CDR2 FQNNGV. Trimming at V came to 6 bases and at J to 8 bases, leaving 6 bases not matched to a gene. The CDR3 region is CASSLQGSGYTF. For the CDR3, the DNA is TGTGCCAGCAGTTTACAGGGGAGCGGCTACACCTTC.

This sequence joins TRBV6-1 and TRBJ1-1, with TRBD1 identical over 7 bases. Germline CDR1 reads MNHNS; CDR2 reads SASEGT. V lost 11 bases to trimming and J lost 1 base; unmatched junction nucleotides: 7. CDR3 size: 13 residues. The CDR3 DNA reads as TGTGCCTCCGTGGACAGGACGAACACTGAAGCTTTCTTT. It yields the protein CASVDRTNTEAFF.

J is TRBJ2-3 and V is TRBV12-5; D uncertain. Germline loops: CDR1 LGHNT, CDR2 FRNRAP. This CDR3 is built from 11 residues. The V gene lost 5 bases and the J gene lost 7 bases, with 7 bases spanning the gap. CDR3 bases: TGTGCTAGTGGTGCGTATAATACGCAGTATTTT. The encoded protein is CASGAYNTQYF.

The rearrangement uses TRBV7-2 and TRBJ2-5; 13 nucleotides agree with TRBD2. Germline values: CDR1 SGHTA, CDR2 FQGNSA. The J segment lost 7 bases and the V segment lost 5 bases, leaving 7 bases of the junction unmatched. CDR3 length: 15 amino acids. CDR3: CASSPGLAGSGTQYF. Written as DNA, the CDR3 is TGTGCCAGCAGCCCGGGACTAGCGGGATCGGGGACCCAGTACTTC.

V gene TRBV10-3 combines with J gene TRBJ1-1; D gene ambiguous. With 2 bases removed from V and 0 bases from J, the gap between germline ends came to 4 bases. CDR3 length equals 13 residues. Germline V gene lookup returns CDR1 ENHRY and CDR2 SYGVKD. CDR3 DNA: TGTGCCATCAGTGAGACGGTGAACACTGAAGCTTTCTTT. It codes for CAISETVNTEAFF.

The CDR3 here is CASSQRAENTIYF. In DNA, the CDR3 is TGTGCCAGCAGCCAAAGGGCAGAAAACACCATATATTTT. This rearrangement joins TRBV7-2 to TRBJ1-3, with D unresolved. Germline CDR1 and CDR2: SGHTA and FQGNSA. The V end was cut by 5 bases, the J end by 6 bases, with 11 bases between. The CDR3 has 13 amino acids. Variable domain in full (rest from reference TRBV7-2 and TRBJ1-3): GAGVSQSPSNKVTEKGKDVELRCDPISGHTALYWYRQSLGQGLEFLIYFQGNSAPDKSGLPSDRFSAERTGGSVSTLTIQRTQQEDSAVYLCASSQRAENTIYFGEGSWLTVV.

This clone was picked up a small number of times. The J gene is TRBJ1-5, the V gene TRBV5-8; 7 bases align to TRBD1. The CDR3 totals 15 residues. Germline V CDR1 and CDR2: SGHTS, YDEGEE. V lost 0 bases to trimming and J lost 5 bases; unmatched junction nucleotides: 5. CDR3 amino acids: CASSLGQGDHQPQHF. The CDR3 bases are TGTGCCAGCAGCTTGGGGCAGGGGGACCATCAGCCCCAGCATTTT. The full variable domain, in which reference TRBV5-8 and TRBJ1-5 provide the parts outside the CDR3, is EAGVTQSPTHLIKTRGQQATLRCSPISGHTSVYWYQQALGLGLQFLLWYDEGEERNRGNFPPRFSGRQFPNYSSELNVNALELEDSALYLCASSLGQGDHQPQHFGDGTRLSIL.

This sequence joins TRBV15 and TRBJ1-1, with D hard to call. Germline V gene lookup returns CDR1 LNHNV and CDR2 YYDKDF (reference sequence). CDR3 size: 16 residues. Trimming cost V 0 bases and J 4 bases, with 15 bases left between them. The CDR3 DNA is TGTGCCACCAGCAGAGATTTCTGGGCAAAAACCACTGAAGCTTTCTTT. This codes for CATSRDFWAKTTEAFF.

The CDR3 spells CASSKAGGVGGYTF. CDR3 nucleotide sequence: TGTGCCAGCAGCAAAGCCGGGGGCGTAGGTGGCTACACCTTC. The V gene is TRBV21-1, the J gene TRBJ1-2. TRBV21-1 is flagged as a pseudogene. This CDR3 comprises 14 residues.

This clone was counted only a few times. The rearrangement uses TRBV12-5 and TRBJ2-2; 7 positions match TRBD1. V shed 0 bases, J shed 9 bases, and the junction held 16 bases outside the gene matches. Germline loops: CDR1 LGHNT, CDR2 FRNRAP. This CDR3 contains 18 residues. In nucleotides, the CDR3 is TGTGCTAGTGGTTTGGTACCAGATGGACAGGCCCTTTACCGGGAGCTGTTTTTT. Translated: CASGLVPDGQALYRELFF.